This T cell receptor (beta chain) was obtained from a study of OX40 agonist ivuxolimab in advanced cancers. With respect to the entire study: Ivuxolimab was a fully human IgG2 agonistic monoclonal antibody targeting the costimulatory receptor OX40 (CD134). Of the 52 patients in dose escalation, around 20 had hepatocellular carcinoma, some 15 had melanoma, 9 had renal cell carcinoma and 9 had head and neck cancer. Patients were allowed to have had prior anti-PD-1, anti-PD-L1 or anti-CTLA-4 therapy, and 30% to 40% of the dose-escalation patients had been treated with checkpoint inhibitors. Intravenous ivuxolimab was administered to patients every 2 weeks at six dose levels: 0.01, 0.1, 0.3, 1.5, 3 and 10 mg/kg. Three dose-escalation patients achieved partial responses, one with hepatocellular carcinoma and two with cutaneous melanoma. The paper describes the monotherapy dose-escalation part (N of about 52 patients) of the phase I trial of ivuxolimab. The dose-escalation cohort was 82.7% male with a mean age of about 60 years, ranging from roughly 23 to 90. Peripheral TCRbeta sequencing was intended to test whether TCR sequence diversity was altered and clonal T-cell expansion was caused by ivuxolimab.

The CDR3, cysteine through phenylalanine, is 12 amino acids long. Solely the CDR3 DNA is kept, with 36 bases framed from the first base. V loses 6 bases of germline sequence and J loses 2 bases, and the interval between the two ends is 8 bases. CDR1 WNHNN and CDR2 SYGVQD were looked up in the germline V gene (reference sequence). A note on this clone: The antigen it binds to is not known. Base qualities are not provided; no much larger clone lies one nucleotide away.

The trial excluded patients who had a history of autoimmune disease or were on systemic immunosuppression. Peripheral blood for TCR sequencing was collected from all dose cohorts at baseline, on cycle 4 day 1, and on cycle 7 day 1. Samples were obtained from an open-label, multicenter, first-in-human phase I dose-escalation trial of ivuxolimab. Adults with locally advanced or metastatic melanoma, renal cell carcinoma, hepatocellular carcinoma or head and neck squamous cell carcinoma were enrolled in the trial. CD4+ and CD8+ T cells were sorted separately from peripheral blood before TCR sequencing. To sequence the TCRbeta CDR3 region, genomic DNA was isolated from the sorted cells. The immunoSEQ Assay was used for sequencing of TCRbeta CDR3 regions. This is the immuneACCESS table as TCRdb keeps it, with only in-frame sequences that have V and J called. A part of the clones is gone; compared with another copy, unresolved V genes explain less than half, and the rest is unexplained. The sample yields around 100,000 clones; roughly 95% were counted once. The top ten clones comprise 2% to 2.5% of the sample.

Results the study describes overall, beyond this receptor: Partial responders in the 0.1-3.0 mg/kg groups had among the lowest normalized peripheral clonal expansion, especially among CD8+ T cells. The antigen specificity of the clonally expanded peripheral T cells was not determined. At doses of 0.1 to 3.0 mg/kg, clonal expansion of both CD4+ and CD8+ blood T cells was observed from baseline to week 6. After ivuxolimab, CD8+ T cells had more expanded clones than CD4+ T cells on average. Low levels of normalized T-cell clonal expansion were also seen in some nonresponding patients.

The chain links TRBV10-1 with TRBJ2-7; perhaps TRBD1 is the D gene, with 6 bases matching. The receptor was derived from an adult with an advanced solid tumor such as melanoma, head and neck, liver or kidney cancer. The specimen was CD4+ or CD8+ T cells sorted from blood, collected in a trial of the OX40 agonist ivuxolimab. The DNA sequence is TGCGCCAGCAGCCCAGGGGCCTACGAGCAGTACTTC. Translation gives CASSPGAYEQYF.